This TCR beta chain was documented in a study of T-cell reconstitution after alpha-beta-depleted transplantation in children. Points from the study as a whole: A year had passed since transplant, and T-cell counts and diversity by then came mostly from newly produced T cells.

The germline V gene has CDR1 MDHEN and CDR2 SYDVKM. The CDR3 is 14 residues long. V lost 7 bases and J lost 0, with 12 bases in between. Unique molecular identifiers were built into the TCRbeta library. TCRdb reprocessed the PCR reads via MiXCR and lists one record per CDR3 protein. The repertoire consists of some 440,000 distinct CDR3 sequences, with 15% to 20% occurring once and the leading ten covering under 30%. This clonotype was found a few times. Antigen: not known. This specimen consisted of PBMCs, mostly from graft donor cells, obtained 360 days after TCRalphabeta/CD19-depleted stem cell transplant. V and J are TRBV28 and TRBJ1-1, with D uncertain. This receptor was identified in a boy in the first two years of life who had a stem cell transplant for Wiskott-Aldrich syndrome, so the T cells may come from the graft donor. CDR3 nucleotide sequence: TGTGCCAGCACCGGACCTGGGATGAACACTGAAGCTTTCTTT. Its translation is CASTGPGMNTEAFF.